This T cell receptor (beta chain) was obtained from a study of CD8 T cells in ankylosing spondylitis. Regarding the study as a whole: Clones linked to disease were reported to show significant enrichment in matched ankylosing spondylitis synovial fluid. Earlier work had already found some motif variants in reactive arthritis synovial fluid and blood. What appeared characteristic of ankylosing spondylitis blood was a TCR beta motif of eight or nine highly homologous variants.

This clonotype was recorded at least ten times. Its antigen is undetermined. Libraries for TCR beta were made by quantitative 5'-RACE with molecular barcodes. TCRdb analysed the 5' RACE reads with MiXCR anew, one entry per CDR3 protein. The repertoire includes fewer than 250,000 distinct CDR3 sequences, about 10% of them detected once, and 20% to 25% sits in the top ten. The clonotype comes from a male donor with ankylosing spondylitis or in good health (not recorded which). The material sequenced was blood, either unsorted or a sorted T cell fraction (not recorded which).

CDR3 sequence: CSAEGFSTDTQYF. The CDR3 nucleotides read TGCAGTGCCGAGGGATTTAGCACAGATACGCAGTATTTT. This chain connects TRBV20-1 to TRBJ2-3; D perhaps matches TRBD2 (5 bases). From germline, CDR1 is DFQATT and CDR2 SNEGSKA (reference sequence). This CDR3 has 13 residues. Between the trimmed V and J ends, which lost 6 bases and 0 bases, there was a span of 10 bases.